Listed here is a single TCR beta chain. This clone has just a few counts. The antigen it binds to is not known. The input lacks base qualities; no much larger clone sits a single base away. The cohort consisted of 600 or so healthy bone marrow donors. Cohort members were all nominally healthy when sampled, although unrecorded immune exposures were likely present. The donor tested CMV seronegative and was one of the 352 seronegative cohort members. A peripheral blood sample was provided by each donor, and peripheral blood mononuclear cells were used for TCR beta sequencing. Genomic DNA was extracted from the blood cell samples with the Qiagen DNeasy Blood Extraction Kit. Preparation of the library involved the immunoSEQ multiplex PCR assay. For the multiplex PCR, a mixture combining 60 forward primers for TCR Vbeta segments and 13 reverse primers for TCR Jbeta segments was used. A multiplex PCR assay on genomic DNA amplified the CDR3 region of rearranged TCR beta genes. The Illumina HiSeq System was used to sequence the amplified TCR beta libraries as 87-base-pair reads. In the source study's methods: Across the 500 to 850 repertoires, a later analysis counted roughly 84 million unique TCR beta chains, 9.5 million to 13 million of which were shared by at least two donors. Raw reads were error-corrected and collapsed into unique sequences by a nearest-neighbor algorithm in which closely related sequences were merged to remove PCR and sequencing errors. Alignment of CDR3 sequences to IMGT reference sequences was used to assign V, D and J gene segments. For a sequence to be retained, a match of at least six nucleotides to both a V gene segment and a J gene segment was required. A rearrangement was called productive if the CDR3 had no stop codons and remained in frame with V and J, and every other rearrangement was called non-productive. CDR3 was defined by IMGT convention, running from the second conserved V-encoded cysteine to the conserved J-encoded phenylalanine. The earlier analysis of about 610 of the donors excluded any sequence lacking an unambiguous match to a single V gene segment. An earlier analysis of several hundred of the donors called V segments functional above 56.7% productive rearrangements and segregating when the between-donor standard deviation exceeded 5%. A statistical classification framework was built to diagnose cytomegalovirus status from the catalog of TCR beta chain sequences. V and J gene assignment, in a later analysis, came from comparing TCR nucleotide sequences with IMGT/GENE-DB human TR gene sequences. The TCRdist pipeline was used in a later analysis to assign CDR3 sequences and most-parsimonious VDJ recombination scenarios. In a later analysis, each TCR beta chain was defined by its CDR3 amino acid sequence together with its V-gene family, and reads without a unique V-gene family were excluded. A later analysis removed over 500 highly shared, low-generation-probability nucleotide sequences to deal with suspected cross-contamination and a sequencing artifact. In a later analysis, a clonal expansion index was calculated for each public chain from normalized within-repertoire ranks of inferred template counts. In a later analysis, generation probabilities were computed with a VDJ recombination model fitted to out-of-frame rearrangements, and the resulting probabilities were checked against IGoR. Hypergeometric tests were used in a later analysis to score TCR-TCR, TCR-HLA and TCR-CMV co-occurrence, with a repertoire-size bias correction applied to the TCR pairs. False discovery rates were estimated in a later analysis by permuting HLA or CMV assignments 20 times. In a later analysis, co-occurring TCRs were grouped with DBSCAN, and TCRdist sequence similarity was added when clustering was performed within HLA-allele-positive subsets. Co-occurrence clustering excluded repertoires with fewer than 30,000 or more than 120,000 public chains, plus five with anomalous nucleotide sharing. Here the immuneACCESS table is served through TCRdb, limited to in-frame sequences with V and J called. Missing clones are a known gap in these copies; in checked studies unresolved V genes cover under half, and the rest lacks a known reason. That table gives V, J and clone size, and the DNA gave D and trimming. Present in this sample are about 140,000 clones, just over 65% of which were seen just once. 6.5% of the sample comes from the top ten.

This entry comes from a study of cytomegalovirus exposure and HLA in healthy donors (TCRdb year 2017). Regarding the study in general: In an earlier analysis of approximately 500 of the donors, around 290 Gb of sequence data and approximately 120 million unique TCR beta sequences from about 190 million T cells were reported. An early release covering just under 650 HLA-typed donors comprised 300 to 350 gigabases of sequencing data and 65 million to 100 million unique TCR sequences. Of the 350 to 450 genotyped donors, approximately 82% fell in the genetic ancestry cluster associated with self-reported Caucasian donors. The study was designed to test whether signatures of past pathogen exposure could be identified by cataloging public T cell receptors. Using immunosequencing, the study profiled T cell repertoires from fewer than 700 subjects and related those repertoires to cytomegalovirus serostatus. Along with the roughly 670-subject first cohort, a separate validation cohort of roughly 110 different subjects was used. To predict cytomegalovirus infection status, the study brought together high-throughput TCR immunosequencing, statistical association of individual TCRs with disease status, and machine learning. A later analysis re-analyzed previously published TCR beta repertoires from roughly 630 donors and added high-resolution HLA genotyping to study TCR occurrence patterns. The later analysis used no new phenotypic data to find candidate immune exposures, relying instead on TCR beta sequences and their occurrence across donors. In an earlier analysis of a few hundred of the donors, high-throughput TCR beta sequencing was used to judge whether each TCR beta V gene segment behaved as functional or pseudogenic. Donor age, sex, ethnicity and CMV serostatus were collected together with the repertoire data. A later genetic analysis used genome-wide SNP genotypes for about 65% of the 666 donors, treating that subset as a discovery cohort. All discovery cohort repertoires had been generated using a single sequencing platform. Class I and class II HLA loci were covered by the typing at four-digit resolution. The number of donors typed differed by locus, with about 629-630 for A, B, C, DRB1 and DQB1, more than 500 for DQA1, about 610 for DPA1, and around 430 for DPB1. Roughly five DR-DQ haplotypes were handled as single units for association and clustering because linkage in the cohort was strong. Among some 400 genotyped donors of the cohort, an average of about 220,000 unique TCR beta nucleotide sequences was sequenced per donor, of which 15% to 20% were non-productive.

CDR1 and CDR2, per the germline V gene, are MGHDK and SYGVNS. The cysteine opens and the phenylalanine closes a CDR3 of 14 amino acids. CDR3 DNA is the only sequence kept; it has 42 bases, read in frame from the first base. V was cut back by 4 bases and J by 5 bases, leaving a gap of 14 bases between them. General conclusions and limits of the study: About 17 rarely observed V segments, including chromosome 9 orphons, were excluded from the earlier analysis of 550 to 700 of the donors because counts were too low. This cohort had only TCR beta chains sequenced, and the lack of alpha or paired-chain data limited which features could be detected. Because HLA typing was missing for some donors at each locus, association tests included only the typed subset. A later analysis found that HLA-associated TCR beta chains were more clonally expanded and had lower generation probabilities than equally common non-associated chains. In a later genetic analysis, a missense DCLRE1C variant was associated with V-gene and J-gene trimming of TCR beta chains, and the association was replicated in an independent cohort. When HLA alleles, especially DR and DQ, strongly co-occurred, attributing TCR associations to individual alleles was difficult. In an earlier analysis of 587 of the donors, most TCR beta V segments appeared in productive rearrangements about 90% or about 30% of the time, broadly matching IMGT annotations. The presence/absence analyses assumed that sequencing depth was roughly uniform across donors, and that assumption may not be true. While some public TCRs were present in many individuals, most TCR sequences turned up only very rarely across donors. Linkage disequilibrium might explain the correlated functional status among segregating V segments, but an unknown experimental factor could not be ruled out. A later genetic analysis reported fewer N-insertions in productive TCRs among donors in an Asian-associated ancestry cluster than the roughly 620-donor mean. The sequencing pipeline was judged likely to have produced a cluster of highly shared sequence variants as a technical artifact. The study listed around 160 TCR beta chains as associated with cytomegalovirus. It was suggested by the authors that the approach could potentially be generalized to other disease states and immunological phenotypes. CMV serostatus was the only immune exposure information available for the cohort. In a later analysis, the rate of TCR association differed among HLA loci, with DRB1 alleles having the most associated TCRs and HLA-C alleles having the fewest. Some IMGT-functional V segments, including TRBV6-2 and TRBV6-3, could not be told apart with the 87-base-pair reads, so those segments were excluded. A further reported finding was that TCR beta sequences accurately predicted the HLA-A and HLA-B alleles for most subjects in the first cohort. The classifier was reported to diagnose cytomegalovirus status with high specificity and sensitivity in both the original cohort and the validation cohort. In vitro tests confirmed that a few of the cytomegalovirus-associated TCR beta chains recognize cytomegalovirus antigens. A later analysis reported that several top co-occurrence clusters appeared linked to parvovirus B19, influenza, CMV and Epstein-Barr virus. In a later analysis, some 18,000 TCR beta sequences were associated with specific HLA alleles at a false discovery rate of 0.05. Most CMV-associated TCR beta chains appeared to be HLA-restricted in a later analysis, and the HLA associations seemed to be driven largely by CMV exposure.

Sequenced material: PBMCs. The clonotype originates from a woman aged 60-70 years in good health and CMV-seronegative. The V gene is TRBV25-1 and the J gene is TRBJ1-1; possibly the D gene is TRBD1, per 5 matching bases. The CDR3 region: CASSAAGYRTEAFF. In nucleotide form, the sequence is TGTGCCAGCAGTGCGGCAGGATACAGGACTGAAGCTTTCTTT.